This T cell receptor beta chain emerged from a study of breast tumors, draining lymph nodes, adjacent tissues. TCRdb passed the multiplex PCR reads through MiXCR, listing each CDR3 protein once. The sample lists approximately 90,000 distinct CDR3 sequences, roughly 28% occurring once. The CDR3 extends over 15 amino acids. The V and J ends lost 7 bases and 5 bases respectively, with 20 bases between them. Germline V gene data show CDR1 as SGHTA and CDR2 as FQGNSA. Axillary draining lymph nodes of breast cancer patients supplied the node samples. This clonotype has more than one count but fewer than ten. Its antigen is currently unknown. Overall study findings and caveats: Luminal-like breast cancer showed significantly greater tumor-nontumor repertoire similarity than basal-like breast cancer did. Data fit most tumor T cells coming from lymph node, expanding in tumor.

Sequenced: axillary lymph node tissue. This clonotype was obtained from a female donor with breast cancer. Some clones in this sample may be carry-over from other donors' samples. The gene calls are TRBV7-2 and TRBJ2-5, with a tentative D call TRBD1 (6 bases). The CDR3, as DNA: TGTGCCAGCACCCCCCAAGGGGGTGCCCGGGAGACCCAGTACTTC. Its translation: CASTPQGGARETQYF.